This entry is about one T cell receptor beta chain. Its antigen is undetermined. PCR involved 60 Vbeta and 13 Jbeta primers. This table comes from immunoSEQ multiplex PCR, and its TCRdb copy is limited to in-frame clones, with some not included. The sample records 150,000 to 200,000 clones, around 81% being singletons. The data are from a study of cytomegalovirus exposure and HLA in healthy donors. Study-wide results and limits: Across all donors, roughly uniform sequencing depth was an assumption of the presence/absence analyses. The majority of CMV-associated TCR beta chains were reported as apparently HLA-restricted in a later analysis.

The germline V and J ends were trimmed by 4 bases and 5 bases, with 15 bases remaining between them. CDR1 SGHNT and CDR2 YYREEE come from the germline V gene (reference sequence). This CDR3 comprises 15 residues. J is TRBJ1-4 and V is TRBV5-4; tentatively, D is TRBD1 (6 bases). What was sequenced was PBMCs. The receptor comes from a young man in good health and CMV-seronegative. The CDR3 reads CASSAQAGENEKLFF. CDR3 coding DNA: TGTGCCAGCAGCGCCCAGGCAGGGGAGAATGAAAAACTGTTTTTT.